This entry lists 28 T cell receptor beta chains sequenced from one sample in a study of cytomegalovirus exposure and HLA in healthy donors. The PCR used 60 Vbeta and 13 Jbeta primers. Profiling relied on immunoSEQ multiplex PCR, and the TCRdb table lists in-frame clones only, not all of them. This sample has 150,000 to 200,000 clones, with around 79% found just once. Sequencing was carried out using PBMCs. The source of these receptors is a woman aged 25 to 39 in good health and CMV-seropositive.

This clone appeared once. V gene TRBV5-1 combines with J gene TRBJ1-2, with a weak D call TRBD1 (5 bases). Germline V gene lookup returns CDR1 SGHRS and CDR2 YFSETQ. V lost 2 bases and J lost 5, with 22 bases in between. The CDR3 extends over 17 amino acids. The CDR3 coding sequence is TGCGCCAGCAGCTTCAGCAAAAACCGACAGAGAGTATATGGCTACACCTTC. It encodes CASSFSKNRQRVYGYTF.

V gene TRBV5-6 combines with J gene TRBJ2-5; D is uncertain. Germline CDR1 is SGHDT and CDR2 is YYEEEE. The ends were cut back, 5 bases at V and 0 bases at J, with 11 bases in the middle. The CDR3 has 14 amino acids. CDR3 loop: CASRVRYYQETQYF. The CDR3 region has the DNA TGTGCCAGCAGGGTGAGATACTACCAAGAGACCCAGTACTTC.

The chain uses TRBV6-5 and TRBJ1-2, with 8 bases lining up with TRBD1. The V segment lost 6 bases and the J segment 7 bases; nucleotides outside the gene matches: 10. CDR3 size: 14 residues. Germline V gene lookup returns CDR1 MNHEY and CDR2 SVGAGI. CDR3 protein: CASSLNQGAGGYTF. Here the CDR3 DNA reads TGTGCCAGCAGCCTTAACCAGGGGGCGGGTGGCTACACCTTC.

Here the CDR3 reads CASSLTGHRANYGYTF. CDR3 DNA sequence: TGTGCCAGCAGCCTAACGGGCCACAGGGCGAACTATGGCTACACCTTC. The chain combines TRBV5-5 with TRBJ1-2, with a tentative D call TRBD1 (6 bases). V shed 4 bases and J shed 2 bases, with 18 bases lying between them. Germline CDR1 is SGHKS and CDR2 is YYEKEE (reference sequence). CDR3 length equals 16 residues.

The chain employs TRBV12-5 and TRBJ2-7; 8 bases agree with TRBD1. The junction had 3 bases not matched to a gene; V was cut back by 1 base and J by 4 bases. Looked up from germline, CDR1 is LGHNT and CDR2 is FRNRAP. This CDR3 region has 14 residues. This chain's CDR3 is CASGLGTGTYEQYF. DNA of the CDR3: TGTGCTAGTGGTTTGGGGACAGGGACATACGAGCAGTACTTC.

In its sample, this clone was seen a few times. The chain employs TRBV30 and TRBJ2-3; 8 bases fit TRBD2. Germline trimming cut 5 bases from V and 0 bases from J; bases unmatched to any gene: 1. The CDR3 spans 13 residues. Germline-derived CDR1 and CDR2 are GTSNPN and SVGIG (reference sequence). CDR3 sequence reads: CAWASGSTDTQYF. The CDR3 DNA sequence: TGTGCCTGGGCTAGCGGGAGCACAGATACGCAGTATTTT.

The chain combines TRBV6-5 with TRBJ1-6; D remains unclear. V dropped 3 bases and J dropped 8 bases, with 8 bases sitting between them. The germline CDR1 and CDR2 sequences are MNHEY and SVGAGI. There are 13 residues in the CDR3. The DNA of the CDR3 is TGTGCCAGCAGTTATGGCATTTATTCACCCCTCCACTTT. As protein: CASSYGIYSPLHF.

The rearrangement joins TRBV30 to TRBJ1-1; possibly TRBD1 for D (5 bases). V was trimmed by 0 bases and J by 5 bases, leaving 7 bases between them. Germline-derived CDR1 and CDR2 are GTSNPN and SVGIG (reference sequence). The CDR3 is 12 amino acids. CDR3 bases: TGTGCCTGGAGTGTACGGGGGACTGAAGCTTTCTTT. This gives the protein CAWSVRGTEAFF.

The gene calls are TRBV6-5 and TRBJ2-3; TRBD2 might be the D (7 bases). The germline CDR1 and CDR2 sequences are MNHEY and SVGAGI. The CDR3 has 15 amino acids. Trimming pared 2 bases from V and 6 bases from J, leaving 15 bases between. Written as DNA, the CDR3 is TGTGCCAGCAGTTACGTCGGGGGGCGCTTGGATACGCAGTATTTT. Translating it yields CASSYVGGRLDTQYF.

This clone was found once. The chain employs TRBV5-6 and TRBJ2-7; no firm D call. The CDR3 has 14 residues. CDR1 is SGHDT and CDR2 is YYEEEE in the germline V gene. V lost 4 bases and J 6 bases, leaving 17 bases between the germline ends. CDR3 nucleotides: TGTGCCAGCAGCCCGACCTCGACTCCGAGCGAGCAGTACTTC. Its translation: CASSPTSTPSEQYF.

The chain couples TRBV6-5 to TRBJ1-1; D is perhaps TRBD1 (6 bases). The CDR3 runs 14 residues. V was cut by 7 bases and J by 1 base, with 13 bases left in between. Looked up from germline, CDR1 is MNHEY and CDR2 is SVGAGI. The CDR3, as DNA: TGTGCCAGCATAGTTAGGACAGCGAACACTGAAGCTTTCTTT. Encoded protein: CASIVRTANTEAFF.

CDR3 protein: CASSRGGSSNQPQHF. CDR3 DNA sequence: TGTGCCAGCAGCCGCGGGGGGAGCAGCAATCAGCCCCAGCATTTT. The rearrangement uses TRBV7-9 and TRBJ1-5, with D perhaps TRBD1 (5 bases). From germline, CDR1 is SEHNR and CDR2 FQNEAQ (reference sequence). CDR3 size: 15 residues. Trimming removed 5 bases at V and 1 base at J, with 12 bases between.

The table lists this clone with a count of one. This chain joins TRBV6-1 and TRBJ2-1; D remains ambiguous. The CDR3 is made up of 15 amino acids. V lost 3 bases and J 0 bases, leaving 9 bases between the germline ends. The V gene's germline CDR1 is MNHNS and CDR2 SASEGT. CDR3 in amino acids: CASSESGSSYNEQFF. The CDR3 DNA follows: TGTGCCAGCAGTGAGTCTGGTAGCTCCTACAATGAGCAGTTCTTC.

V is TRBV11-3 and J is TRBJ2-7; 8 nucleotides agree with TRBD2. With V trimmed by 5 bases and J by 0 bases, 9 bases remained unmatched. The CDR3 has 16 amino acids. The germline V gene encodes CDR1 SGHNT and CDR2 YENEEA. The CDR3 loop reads CASSPRGGRSSYEQYF. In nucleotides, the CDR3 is TGTGCCAGCAGCCCGAGGGGCGGGAGGAGCTCCTACGAGCAGTACTTC.

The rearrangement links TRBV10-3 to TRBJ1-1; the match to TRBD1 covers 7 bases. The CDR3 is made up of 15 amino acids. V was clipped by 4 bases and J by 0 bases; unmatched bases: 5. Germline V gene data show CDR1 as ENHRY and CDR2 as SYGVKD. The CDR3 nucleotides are TGTGCCATCAGTGGAGGGACAGAGATGAACACTGAAGCTTTCTTT. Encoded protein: CAISGGTEMNTEAFF.

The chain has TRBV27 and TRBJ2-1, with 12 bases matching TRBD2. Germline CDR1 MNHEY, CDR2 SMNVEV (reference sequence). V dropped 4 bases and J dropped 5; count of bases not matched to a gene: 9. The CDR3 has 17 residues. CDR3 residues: CASSSTLAGGPNNEQFF. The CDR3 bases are TGTGCCAGCAGTTCAACCCTAGCGGGAGGGCCTAACAATGAGCAGTTCTTC.

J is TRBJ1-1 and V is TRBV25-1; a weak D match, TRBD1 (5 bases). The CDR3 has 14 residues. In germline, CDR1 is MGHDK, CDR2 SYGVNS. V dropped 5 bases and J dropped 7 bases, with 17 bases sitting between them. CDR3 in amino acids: CASSSVGGSGEAFF. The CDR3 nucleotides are TGTGCCAGCAGTTCAGTGGGGGGGAGTGGTGAAGCTTTCTTT.

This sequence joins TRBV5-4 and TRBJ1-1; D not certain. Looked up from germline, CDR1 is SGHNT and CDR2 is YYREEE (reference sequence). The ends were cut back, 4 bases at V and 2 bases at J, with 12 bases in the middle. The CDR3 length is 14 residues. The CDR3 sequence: CASSLTRENTEAFF. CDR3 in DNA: TGTGCCAGCAGCCTGACCCGGGAAAACACTGAAGCTTTCTTT.

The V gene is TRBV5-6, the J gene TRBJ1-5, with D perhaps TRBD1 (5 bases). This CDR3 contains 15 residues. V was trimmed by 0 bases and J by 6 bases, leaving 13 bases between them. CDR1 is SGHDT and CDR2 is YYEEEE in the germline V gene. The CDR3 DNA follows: TGTGCCAGCAGCTTGGCCATGGGGGGGGGTCAGCCCCAGCATTTT. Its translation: CASSLAMGGGQPQHF.

The CDR3 is CASSFRGHPDTQYF. DNA for the CDR3: TGTGCCAGCAGCTTCAGGGGGCACCCAGATACGCAGTATTTT. The chain couples TRBV21-1 to TRBJ2-3; no check of the table's D call, TRBD1, against the DNA was made. TRBV21-1 is reported as a pseudogene. This CDR3 is built from 14 residues.

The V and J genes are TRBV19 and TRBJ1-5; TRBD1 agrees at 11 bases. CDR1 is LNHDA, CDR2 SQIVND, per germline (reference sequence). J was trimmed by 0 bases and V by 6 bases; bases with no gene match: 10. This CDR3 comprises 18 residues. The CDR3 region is CASRGGVGTGGSNQPQHF. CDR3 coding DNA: TGTGCCAGTAGGGGAGGCGTGGGGACAGGGGGTAGCAATCAGCCCCAGCATTTT.

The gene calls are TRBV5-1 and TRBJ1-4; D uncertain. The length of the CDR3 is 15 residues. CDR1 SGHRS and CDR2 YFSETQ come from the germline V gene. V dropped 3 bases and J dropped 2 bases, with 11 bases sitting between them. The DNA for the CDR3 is TGCGCCAGCAGCTCGTCAGGTGCGACTAATGAAAAACTGTTTTTT. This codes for CASSSSGATNEKLFF.

In nucleotides, the CDR3 is TGTGCCAGCAGTGATGCGGGGGGGGTCCCGCAGTATTTT. Translating it yields CASSDAGGVPQYF. The genes are TRBV6-4 and TRBJ2-3, with 9 positions matching TRBD2. The CDR3 spans 13 residues. Looked up from germline, CDR1 is MRHNA and CDR2 is SNTAGT. V trimming: 3 bases; J trimming: 10 bases; junction bases outside the gene matches: 5.

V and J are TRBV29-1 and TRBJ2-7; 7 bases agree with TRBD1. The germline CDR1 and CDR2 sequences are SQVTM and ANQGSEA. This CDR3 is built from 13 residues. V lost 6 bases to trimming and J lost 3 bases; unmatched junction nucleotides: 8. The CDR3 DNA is TGCAGCGTCGAGGGACAGAATAACTACGAGCAGTACTTC. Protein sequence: CSVEGQNNYEQYF.

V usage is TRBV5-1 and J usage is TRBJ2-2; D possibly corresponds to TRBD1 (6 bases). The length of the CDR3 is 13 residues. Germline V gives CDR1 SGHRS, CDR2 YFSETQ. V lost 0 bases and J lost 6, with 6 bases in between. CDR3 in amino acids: CASSLEGAGELFF. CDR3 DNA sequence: TGCGCCAGCAGCTTGGAGGGGGCCGGGGAGCTGTTTTTT. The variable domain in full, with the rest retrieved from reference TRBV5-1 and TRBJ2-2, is KAGVTQTPRYLIKTRGQQVTLSCSPISGHRSVSWYQQTPGQGLQFLFEYFSETQRNKGNFPGRFSGRQFSNSRSEMNVSTLELGDSALYLCASSLEGAGELFFGEGSRLTVL.

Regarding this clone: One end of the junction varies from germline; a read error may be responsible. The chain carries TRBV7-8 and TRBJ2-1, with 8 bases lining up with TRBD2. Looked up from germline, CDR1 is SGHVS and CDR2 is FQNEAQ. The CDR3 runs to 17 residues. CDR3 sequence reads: CASSVAGRLAGDNEQFF. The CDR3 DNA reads TGTGCCAGCAGCGTAGCAGGTAGGCTAGCGGGCGACAATGAGCAGTTCTTC.

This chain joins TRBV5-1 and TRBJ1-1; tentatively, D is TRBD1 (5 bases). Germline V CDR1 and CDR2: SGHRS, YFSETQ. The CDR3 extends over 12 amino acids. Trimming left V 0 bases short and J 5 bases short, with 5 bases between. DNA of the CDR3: TGCGCCAGCAGCTTGGAGGGGACTGAAGCTTTCTTT. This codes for CASSLEGTEAFF.

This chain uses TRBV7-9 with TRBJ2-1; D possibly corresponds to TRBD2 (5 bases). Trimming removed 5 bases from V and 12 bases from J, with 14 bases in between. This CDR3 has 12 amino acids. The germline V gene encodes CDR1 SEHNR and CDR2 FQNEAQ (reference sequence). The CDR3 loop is CASSRFGERQFF. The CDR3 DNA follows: TGTGCCAGCAGCCGTTTCGGGGAGCGGCAGTTCTTC.